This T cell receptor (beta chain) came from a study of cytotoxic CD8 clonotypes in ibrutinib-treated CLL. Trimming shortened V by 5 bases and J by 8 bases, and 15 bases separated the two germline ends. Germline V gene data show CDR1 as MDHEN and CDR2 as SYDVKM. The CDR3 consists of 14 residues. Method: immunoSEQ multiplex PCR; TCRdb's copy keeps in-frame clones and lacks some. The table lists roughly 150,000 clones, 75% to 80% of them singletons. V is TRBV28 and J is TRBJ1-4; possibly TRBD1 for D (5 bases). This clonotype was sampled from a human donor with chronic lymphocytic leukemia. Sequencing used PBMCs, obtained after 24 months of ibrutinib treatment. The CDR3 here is CASSPGGTGEKLFF. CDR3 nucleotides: TGTGCCAGCAGTCCCGGGGGGACGGGAGAAAAACTGTTTTTT.